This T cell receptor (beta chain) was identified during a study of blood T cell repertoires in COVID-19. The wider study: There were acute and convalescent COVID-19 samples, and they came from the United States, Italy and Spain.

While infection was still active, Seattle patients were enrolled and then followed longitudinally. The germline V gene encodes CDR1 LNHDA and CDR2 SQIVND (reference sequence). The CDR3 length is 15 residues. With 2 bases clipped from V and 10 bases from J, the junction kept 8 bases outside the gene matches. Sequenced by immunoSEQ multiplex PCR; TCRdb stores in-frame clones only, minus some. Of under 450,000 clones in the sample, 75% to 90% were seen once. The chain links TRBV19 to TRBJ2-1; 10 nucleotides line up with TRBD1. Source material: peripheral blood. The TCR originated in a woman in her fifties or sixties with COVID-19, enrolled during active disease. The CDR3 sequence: CASSISTGGAYEQFF. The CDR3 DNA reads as TGTGCCAGTAGTATATCGACAGGGGGCGCGTACGAGCAGTTCTTC.